A single sample gave rise to the 30 T cell receptor beta chains below, sequenced in a study of cytotoxic CD8 clonotypes in ibrutinib-treated CLL. Produced via immunoSEQ multiplex PCR; TCRdb's table is partial and in-frame only. The table shows some 120,000 clones, with more than 55% occurring only once. This material consisted of PBMCs, taken after 24 months of ibrutinib treatment. Receptors originate from a human donor with chronic lymphocytic leukemia.

V is TRBV18 and J is TRBJ1-4; the D is unclear. CDR1 is KGHSH, CDR2 LQKENI, per germline. V was cut by 3 bases and J by 0 bases, with 5 bases left in between. The CDR3 loop spans 14 amino acids. The CDR3 is CASSPSTTNEKLFF. CDR3 DNA sequence: TGTGCCAGCTCACCGAGTACAACTAATGAAAAACTGTTTTTT.

This rearrangement joins TRBV5-1 to TRBJ2-3, with D tentatively TRBD1 (5 bases). There are 15 residues in the CDR3. V was shortened by 4 bases and J by 1 base, with 13 bases between the two germline ends. Per germline, CDR1 SGHRS and CDR2 YFSETQ. CDR3 in DNA: TGCGCCAGCAGCATCGCGCTAGGGGGCACAGATACGCAGTATTTT. It encodes CASSIALGGTDTQYF. The variable domain in full, with the rest retrieved from reference TRBV5-1 and TRBJ2-3, is KAGVTQTPRYLIKTRGQQVTLSCSPISGHRSVSWYQQTPGQGLQFLFEYFSETQRNKGNFPGRFSGRQFSNSRSEMNVSTLELGDSALYLCASSIALGGTDTQYFGPGTRLTVL.

This clone was counted between two and nine times. The gene calls are TRBV7-3 and TRBJ1-5; no definite D call. CDR3 length: 14 amino acids. V lost 5 bases and J 4 bases, leaving 12 bases between the germline ends. Germline-derived CDR1 and CDR2 are SGHTA and FQGTGA. The DNA for the CDR3 is TGTGCCAGCAGCCCGGACCTGGGGAATCAGCCCCAGCATTTT. Amino acid sequence: CASSPDLGNQPQHF.

This clone appeared a few times. The chain employs TRBV25-1 and TRBJ1-3; TRBD1 is a possible D gene (6 bases). The ends were cut back, 6 bases at V and 4 bases at J, with 13 bases in the middle. This CDR3 comprises 14 residues. Per the germline V gene, CDR1 is MGHDK and CDR2 is SYGVNS. The CDR3 loop is CASREQGWGNTIYF. The CDR3 bases are TGTGCCAGCAGAGAACAGGGTTGGGGAAACACCATATATTTT.

The sample holds a few counts of this clone. The chain uses TRBV9 and TRBJ2-2; 9 bases align to TRBD1. The CDR3 covers 16 residues. V shed 6 bases, J shed 2 bases, and the junction held 8 bases outside the gene matches. Per germline, CDR1 SGDLS and CDR2 YYNGEE. CDR3 loop: CASTRSGQGNTGELFF. The DNA of the CDR3 is TGTGCCAGCACCCGATCGGGACAGGGTAACACCGGGGAGCTGTTTTTT.

This chain joins TRBV5-1 and TRBJ2-5, with D uncertain. The CDR3 loop spans 14 amino acids. Germline V CDR1 and CDR2: SGHRS, YFSETQ. The V end lost 3 bases, the J end lost 2 bases, and 11 bases lay between the germline ends. The CDR3 reads CASSSYTSQETQYF. CDR3 DNA: TGCGCCAGCAGCTCATACACCTCTCAAGAGACCCAGTACTTC.

This clone has a single count. This chain joins TRBV2 and TRBJ2-7; D ambiguous. CDR3 size: 12 residues. CDR1 and CDR2 from the germline V gene are SNHLY and FYNNEI. V lost 9 bases, J lost 4 bases, and 13 bases lay in between. The CDR3 sequence: CASELYRYEQYF. The DNA for the CDR3 is TGTGCCAGTGAGTTGTATCGATACGAGCAGTACTTC.

Comments on this clone: The same CDR3 also results from other DNA sequences found in this sample. The chain combines TRBV18 with TRBJ2-7; no firm D call. The CDR3 runs 13 residues. CDR1 KGHSH and CDR2 LQKENI come from the germline V gene. V lost 1 base to trimming and J lost 1 base, with 5 bases between them. The CDR3 DNA sequence: TGTGCCAGCTCACCACAGAGTTCCTACGAGCAGTACTTC. Its protein is CASSPQSSYEQYF.

The chain employs TRBV20-1 and TRBJ1-2; D call uncertain. The V gene lost 3 bases and the J gene lost 6 bases, with 8 bases spanning the gap. The germline CDR1 and CDR2 sequences are DFQATT and SNEGSKA (reference sequence). This CDR3 has 11 residues. The CDR3 reads CSARGSDGYTF. Written as DNA, the CDR3 is TGCAGTGCTAGGGGGTCTGATGGCTACACCTTC.

The chain links TRBV5-4 to TRBJ2-1, with 8 bases aligning to TRBD1. The J segment lost 4 bases and the V segment lost 0 bases, leaving 3 bases of the junction unmatched. The CDR3 totals 15 residues. Germline V gene data show CDR1 as SGHNT and CDR2 as YYREEE (reference sequence). The CDR3 region is CASSLGQGRYNEQFF. In DNA, the CDR3 is TGTGCCAGCAGCTTGGGACAGGGGCGATACAATGAGCAGTTCTTC.

In regard to this clone: Since a much larger clone is just one base distant, this may be a read error. The chain combines TRBV4-2 with TRBJ2-7; 11 bases line up with TRBD1. CDR1 and CDR2 from the germline V gene are LGHNA and YNFKEQ. There are 17 residues in the CDR3. V trimming: 0 bases; J trimming: 1 base; junction bases outside the gene matches: 5. CDR3 loop: CASSQDPGTGGSYEQYF. CDR3 bases: TGTGCCAGCAGCCAAGATCCAGGGACAGGGGGTTCCTACGAGCAGTACTTC.

This clone has just a few counts. The chain links TRBV12-5 to TRBJ2-3; 8 positions match TRBD2. V was pared by 6 bases and J by 6 bases, with 2 bases of the junction left unmatched. The CDR3 runs 12 residues. Germline values: CDR1 LGHNT, CDR2 FRNRAP. The CDR3 nucleotides read TGTGCTAGTGGGTCTAGCGGGGATACGCAGTATTTT. It yields the protein CASGSSGDTQYF.

The chain is built from TRBV28 and TRBJ1-2, with D possibly being TRBD1 (5 bases). The CDR3 runs 13 residues. V was shortened by 1 base and J by 5 bases, with 8 bases between the two germline ends. Germline-derived CDR1 and CDR2 are MDHEN and SYDVKM. The DNA for the CDR3 is TGTGCCAGCAGTTTATCAGGGAGTTATGGCTACACCTTC. It codes for CASSLSGSYGYTF.

This chain links TRBV27 with TRBJ1-2, with TRBD1 matching 7 bases. The germline V gene has CDR1 MNHEY and CDR2 SMNVEV (reference sequence). J gave up 7 bases and V 8 bases, and 10 bases lay outside the gene matches. The CDR3 runs to 13 residues. The CDR3 spells CASQDRPWGGYTF. CDR3 DNA sequence: TGTGCCAGCCAGGACAGGCCCTGGGGTGGCTACACCTTC.

The V gene is TRBV7-3, the J gene TRBJ2-6; D is unclear. Germline-derived CDR1 and CDR2 are SGHTA and FQGTGA. CDR3 length equals 16 residues. Trimming shortened V by 4 bases and J by 0 bases, and 10 bases separated the two germline ends. DNA of the CDR3: TGTGCCAGCAGCTCGGGTCTATTCTCTGGGGCCAACGTCCTGACTTTC. Its translation: CASSSGLFSGANVLTF.

The chain links TRBV6-5 to TRBJ1-6, with 7 positions matching TRBD1. This CDR3 region has 15 residues. V shed 6 bases, J shed 9 bases, and the junction held 11 bases outside the gene matches. Germline values: CDR1 MNHEY, CDR2 SVGAGI. This CDR3 reads CASREITGVGSPLHF. CDR3 in DNA: TGTGCCAGCAGGGAGATTACAGGGGTCGGTTCACCCCTCCACTTT.

The chain uses TRBV29-1 and TRBJ2-5, with TRBD1 matching over 7 bases. The V and J ends lost 8 bases and 4 bases, in that order; junction bases with no gene match: 7. This CDR3 is 12 amino acids long. The V gene's germline CDR1 is SQVTM and CDR2 ANQGSEA. CDR3 loop: CSTLSGGETQYF. CDR3 bases: TGCAGCACACTATCAGGGGGAGAGACCCAGTACTTC.

The chain links TRBV6-1 to TRBJ2-3; TRBD2 aligns across 7 bases. From germline, CDR1 is MNHNS and CDR2 SASEGT. The V segment lost 4 bases and the J segment 4 bases; nucleotides outside the gene matches: 5. This CDR3 is 14 amino acids long. This CDR3 is CASSAPSGPDTQYF. CDR3 coding DNA: TGTGCCAGCAGTGCCCCTAGCGGCCCAGATACGCAGTATTTT.

As regards this clone: The junction does not match germline at one end; this may be a read error. This chain connects TRBV27 to TRBJ2-7; D remains ambiguous. From germline, CDR1 is MNHEY and CDR2 SMNVEV (reference sequence). The CDR3 consists of 13 residues. The CDR3 reads CASSLSDGYEQYF. CDR3 in DNA: TGTGCCAGCAGTTTATCCGACGGCTACGAGCAGTATTTC.

This chain uses TRBV4-1 with TRBJ1-1; 7 nucleotides line up with TRBD1. The CDR3 consists of 16 residues. V lost 2 bases to trimming and J lost 4 bases; unmatched junction nucleotides: 10. Germline lookup yields CDR1 MGHRA and CDR2 YSYEKL. CDR3 DNA sequence: TGCGCCAGCAGCCAATGGGGAAGAGACAGGGTCACTGAAGCTTTCTTT. Translating it yields CASSQWGRDRVTEAFF.

DNA for the CDR3: TGTGCCAGCAGCCCGAGCGGGGGGAATGAGCAGTTCTTC. Translation: CASSPSGGNEQFF. The rearrangement uses TRBV7-9 and TRBJ2-1; 9 bases match TRBD2. CDR1 SEHNR and CDR2 FQNEAQ come from the germline V gene (reference sequence). With 5 bases clipped from V and 7 bases from J, the junction kept 3 bases outside the gene matches. The CDR3 extends over 13 amino acids.

The V and J genes are TRBV28 and TRBJ2-7; 9 bases map to TRBD1. The V segment lost 5 bases and the J segment 2 bases; nucleotides outside the gene matches: 7. CDR1 and CDR2 (germline): MDHEN, SYDVKM. The CDR3 has 15 amino acids. CDR3 in DNA: TGTGCCAGCAGTAGACCGGGACAGGGAACCTACGAGCAGTACTTC. Its translation is CASSRPGQGTYEQYF.

The chain recombines TRBV7-2 with TRBJ1-2; 7 bases match TRBD1. The CDR3 sequence is 14 residues long. The germline V gene encodes CDR1 SGHTA and CDR2 FQGNSA. The junction had 6 bases not matched to a gene; V was cut back by 6 bases and J by 2 bases. CDR3 region: CASSPGTANYGYTF. CDR3 coding DNA: TGTGCCAGCAGTCCCGGGACAGCGAACTATGGCTACACCTTC.

This clone showed up just a few times. The V gene is TRBV7-2, the J gene TRBJ2-7, with 7 positions matching TRBD1. This CDR3 has 15 amino acids. The junction had 6 bases not matched to a gene; V was cut back by 0 bases and J by 4 bases. CDR1 SGHTA and CDR2 FQGNSA come from the germline V gene. In DNA, the CDR3 is TGTGCCAGCAGCTTAGCCAGAGGGGGCCCTTACGAGCAGTACTTC. Residues: CASSLARGGPYEQYF.

The chain employs TRBV19 and TRBJ2-7; possibly TRBD1 or TRBD2 for D (5 bases each). The CDR3 has 13 amino acids. Trimming took 3 bases from V and 7 from J, leaving 13 bases between them. Per germline, CDR1 LNHDA and CDR2 SQIVND (reference sequence). CDR3 in amino acids: CASSMPGRNEQYF. In DNA form, the CDR3 reads TGTGCCAGTAGTATGCCGGGGCGTAATGAGCAGTACTTC.

The rearrangement links TRBV5-1 to TRBJ1-6; 7 bases are a match to TRBD1. This CDR3 contains 16 residues. V shed 0 bases and J 6 bases; nucleotides not matched to a gene: 6. CDR1 and CDR2 from the germline V gene are SGHRS and YFSETQ. The CDR3 DNA is TGCGCCAGCAGCTTGGTGGGACAGACAAGTAATTCACCCCTCCACTTT. This translates into CASSLVGQTSNSPLHF.

The rearrangement uses TRBV11-2 and TRBJ2-3, with TRBD2 matching 7 bases. The J segment lost 1 base and the V segment lost 4 bases, leaving 8 bases of the junction unmatched. Per the germline V gene, CDR1 is SGHAT and CDR2 is FQNNGV. The CDR3 is 16 amino acids. In DNA form, the CDR3 reads TGTGCCAGCAGCTCGGAGGCGGGGGTGCGCACAGATACGCAGTATTTT. This gives the protein CASSSEAGVRTDTQYF.

J is TRBJ1-4 and V is TRBV6-6, with D perhaps TRBD1 (5 bases). Germline values: CDR1 MNHNY, CDR2 SVGAGI (reference sequence). This CDR3 has 14 residues. The ends were cut back, 5 bases at V and 5 bases at J, with 12 bases in the middle. CDR3 region: CASSDRGDNEKLFF. Here the CDR3 DNA reads TGTGCCAGCAGTGACCGCGGGGACAATGAAAAACTGTTTTTT.

The chain uses TRBV28 and TRBJ1-4; TRBD1 is a possible D gene (5 bases). CDR1 is MDHEN, CDR2 SYDVKM, per germline. CDR3 size: 16 residues. V gave up 5 bases and J gave up 4 bases, with 17 bases separating them. CDR3 sequence: CASSGKWGQNNEKLFF. The CDR3 DNA is TGTGCCAGCAGTGGAAAATGGGGCCAGAATAATGAAAAACTGTTTTTT.

The rearrangement joins TRBV6-5 to TRBJ2-1, with a possible D match to TRBD1 (5 bases). CDR3 length equals 14 residues. Germline assignment: CDR1 MNHEY and CDR2 SVGAGI. Trimming cost V 8 bases and J 7 bases, with 18 bases left between them. As DNA, the CDR3 is TGTGCCAGCGTAGGTGGGGCCAAAGGTAATGAGCAGTTCTTC. Translated, it gives CASVGGAKGNEQFF.